This TCR beta chain was sequenced in a study of CD8 T cells in Susac syndrome. In regard to this clonotype: Lacking the conserved final phenylalanine or tryptophan, this CDR3 likely reflects a read error.

The authors sequenced TCR beta from blood CD8+ and CD4+ T cells. All included Susac syndrome patients satisfied recently defined diagnostic criteria for definite or probable disease. TEMRA cells were enriched by FACS, and CD4+ and CD8+ T cells were negatively isolated. An input of about 0.45 to 1 ug of RNA was subjected to reverse transcription using random hexamers. Coverage of TCR beta CDR3 amplification by immunoSEQ multiplex PCR extended to 54 Vbeta and 13 Jbeta. TCRdb recomputed calls from the immunoSEQ multiplex PCR reads with MiXCR, one row per CDR3 protein. In the table there are approximately 180,000 distinct CDR3 sequences, roughly 90% of which are singletons. The V gene lost 3 bases and the J gene lost 0 bases, with 9 bases spanning the gap. The CDR3 extends over 14 amino acids. In germline, CDR1 is SGHNT, CDR2 YYREEE (reference sequence).

The chain is built from TRBV5-4 and TRBJ1-2, with D unclear. Sequencing was done on a sample of CD4+ T cells from PBMCs. The receptor's source is a human donor with Susac syndrome. The CDR3 nucleotides are TGTGCCAGCAGCTCGGACGCTGCTAACTATGGCTACACCTCC. Translating it yields CASSSDAANYGYTS.